The source of this T cell receptor beta chain is a study of sequential checkpoint blockade in melanoma. The overall study: TCRbeta immunosequencing was performed on DNA from around 91 pretreatment melanoma tumor samples.

The CDR3 covers 16 residues. Germline V CDR1 and CDR2: SGHNT, YENEEA. With 1 base clipped from V and 6 bases from J, the junction kept 8 bases outside the gene matches. Assay used: immunoSEQ multiplex PCR; TCRdb lists only in-frame clones, some missing. The data contain about 5,100 clones, 39% of them singletons. Treatment denoted: randomized to nivolumab then ipilimumab (arm A) or the reverse (arm B). DNA-damaging chemotherapy had not been given to any patient beforehand. This clone was seen only a few times. The sequences come from tumor tissue (inferred from file names), collected from a patient given nivolumab and ipilimumab in sequence. This sequence originates from a human donor with melanoma. The rearrangement joins TRBV11-3 to TRBJ2-1, with 8 bases identical to TRBD2. The CDR3 loop reads CASSLGPGGPLNEQFF. The CDR3 DNA reads as TGTGCCAGCAGCTTAGGTCCGGGAGGGCCCCTCAATGAGCAGTTCTTC.